Listed below are T cell receptor beta chains from one sample, sequenced in a study of T cells after yellow fever vaccination. One entry per CDR3 protein, called by TCRdb with MiXCR from the 5' RACE reads. The sample has around 320,000 distinct CDR3 sequences, 8.7% seen once; the top ten hold around 3.3%. The material sequenced was CD4+ T cells sorted from PBMCs, taken 5 days after the yellow fever booster vaccination. Receptors originate from a man younger than 30 who received the YFV17D yellow fever vaccine. CDR3s include the opening cysteine and the closing phenylalanine or tryptophan. D genes are given only for firm matches. Size tells how often a clone was seen (once, few, many) or the class of an expanded clone, and some rows leave it out.

d_call: .; v_call: TRBV7-2; clone_size: .; j_call: TRBJ1-1; cdr3_nt: TGTGCCAGCAGCTTCGGGGCAGCGATGAACACTGAAGCTTTCTTT; cdr3_aa: CASSFGAAMNTEAFF
d_call: TRBD1; v_call: TRBV24-1; clone_size: .; j_call: TRBJ1-1; cdr3_nt: TGTGCCACCAGTCCAGGGGGTGAAGCTTTCTTT; cdr3_aa: CATSPGGEAFF
d_call: .; v_call: TRBV28; clone_size: many; j_call: TRBJ1-2; cdr3_nt: TGTGCCAGCAGTTTATCGAATGCGGATGGCTACACCTTC; cdr3_aa: CASSLSNADGYTF
d_call: .; v_call: TRBV29-1; clone_size: .; j_call: TRBJ2-2; cdr3_nt: TGCAGCGTTTCCACCCCCGCGAACACCGGGGAGCTGTTTTTT; cdr3_aa: CSVSTPANTGELFF
d_call: TRBD2; v_call: TRBV18; clone_size: .; j_call: TRBJ2-3; cdr3_nt: TGTGCCAGCTCACCACTCGGACTAGCGGGGGGCACAGATACGCAGTATTTT; cdr3_aa: CASSPLGLAGGTDTQYF
d_call: TRBD1; v_call: TRBV24-1; clone_size: .; j_call: TRBJ2-2; cdr3_nt: TGTGCCACCAGTGACAGGACAGGGTATGCCGGGGAGCTGTTTTTT; cdr3_aa: CATSDRTGYAGELFF
d_call: TRBD1; v_call: TRBV18; clone_size: .; j_call: TRBJ1-5; cdr3_nt: TGTGCCAGCTCACCACAGGGGGCTGGGAGCAATCAGCCCCAGCATTTT; cdr3_aa: CASSPQGAGSNQPQHF
d_call: .; v_call: TRBV6-5; clone_size: few; j_call: TRBJ2-2; cdr3_nt: TGTGCCAGCAGTTATAGACGGGGGACCGGGGAGCTGTTTTTT; cdr3_aa: CASSYRRGTGELFF
d_call: .; v_call: TRBV6-2/TRBV6-3; clone_size: many; j_call: TRBJ2-3; cdr3_nt: TGTGCCAGCAGTTACATACAGTCCAGCACAGATACGCAGTATTTT; cdr3_aa: CASSYIQSSTDTQYF
d_call: TRBD1; v_call: TRBV6-2/TRBV6-3; clone_size: many; j_call: TRBJ1-5; cdr3_nt: TGTGCCAGCAGTCGACAGGGCGGAACGAATCAGCCGCAGCATTTT; cdr3_aa: CASSRQGGTNQPQHF
d_call: .; v_call: TRBV3-1; clone_size: .; j_call: TRBJ1-6; cdr3_nt: TGTGCCAGCAGCCAAGACTGGGGGGGCGCGAAGAATTCACCCCTCCACTTT; cdr3_aa: CASSQDWGGAKNSPLHF
d_call: .; v_call: TRBV15; clone_size: few; j_call: TRBJ2-5; cdr3_nt: TGTGCCACCAGCAGAGATCTCATCTTAGGAGAGACCCAGTACTTC; cdr3_aa: CATSRDLILGETQYF
d_call: .; v_call: TRBV5-1; clone_size: .; j_call: TRBJ2-5; cdr3_nt: TGCGCCAGCAGCTTGTACGACCGTGTAAGGGAGACCCAGTACTTC; cdr3_aa: CASSLYDRVRETQYF
d_call: .; v_call: TRBV9; clone_size: many; j_call: TRBJ1-6; cdr3_nt: TGTGCCAGCAGCCTGGGGGGGGCGGAGAATTCACCCCTCCACTTT; cdr3_aa: CASSLGGAENSPLHF
d_call: TRBD2; v_call: TRBV10-3; clone_size: few; j_call: TRBJ2-3; cdr3_nt: TGTGCCATCAGCCGCGGACTAGCGGGGGGCGACACAGATACGCAGTATTTT; cdr3_aa: CAISRGLAGGDTDTQYF
d_call: .; v_call: TRBV18; clone_size: .; j_call: TRBJ2-3; cdr3_nt: TGTGCCAGCTCACCACCGAGTTTGGGGGAGACAGATACGCAGTATTTT; cdr3_aa: CASSPPSLGETDTQYF
d_call: .; v_call: TRBV24-1; clone_size: few; j_call: TRBJ1-4; cdr3_nt: TGTGCCACCAGTGACAACCAGAGGAGAGAAGGGAAACTGTTTTTT; cdr3_aa: CATSDNQRREGKLFF
d_call: .; v_call: TRBV7-3; clone_size: .; j_call: TRBJ2-3; cdr3_nt: TGTGCCAGCAGCTCCCCAGGAGGCTTGAGCACAGATACGCAGTATTTT; cdr3_aa: CASSSPGGLSTDTQYF
d_call: .; v_call: TRBV20-1; clone_size: few; j_call: TRBJ1-6; cdr3_nt: TGCAGTGCTAGAGATAGGAATTCACCCCTCCACTTT; cdr3_aa: CSARDRNSPLHF
d_call: .; v_call: TRBV4-3; clone_size: many; j_call: TRBJ2-5; cdr3_nt: TGCGCCAGCAGCCAAGTTTACATTCAAGAGACCCAGTACTTC; cdr3_aa: CASSQVYIQETQYF
d_call: .; v_call: TRBV7-2; clone_size: .; j_call: TRBJ2-3; cdr3_nt: TGTGCCAGCAGCTTATCGGTAGGGGTGGCTAGAGATACGCAGTATTTT; cdr3_aa: CASSLSVGVARDTQYF
d_call: .; v_call: TRBV27; clone_size: .; j_call: TRBJ1-1; cdr3_nt: TGTGCCAGCAGCCGAACAGAGGGGGTAGCTTTCTTT; cdr3_aa: CASSRTEGVAFF
d_call: .; v_call: TRBV12-3/TRBV12-4; clone_size: .; j_call: TRBJ1-6; cdr3_nt: TGTGCCAGCAGTTTACTCGACGGGTCACCCCTCCACTTT; cdr3_aa: CASSLLDGSPLHF
d_call: .; v_call: TRBV6-1; clone_size: .; j_call: TRBJ2-5; cdr3_nt: TGTGCCAGCAGTGCTGGGGACCGGGGAGAGAGCCAGTACTTC; cdr3_aa: CASSAGDRGESQYF
d_call: .; v_call: TRBV4-1; clone_size: .; j_call: TRBJ1-4; cdr3_nt: TGCGCCAGCAGCCAAGAAGGGGGTTCTAATGAAAAACTGTTTTTT; cdr3_aa: CASSQEGGSNEKLFF